This T cell receptor beta chain was obtained from a study of T-cell memory formation after mild COVID-19. In the case of this clonotype: Its specificity is not known.

This CDR3 has 16 amino acids. The germline CDR1 and CDR2 sequences are SEHNR and FQNEAQ (reference sequence). The trim removed 5 bases at V and 2 bases at J, leaving 6 bases unmatched. Findings and caveats of the study: While clones contracting from day 15 to 85 were balanced between CD4 and CD8, later expanders leaned CD4+.

5'RACE with constant-segment primers yielded barcoded, UMI-tagged TCR alpha and TCR beta cDNA libraries. Each CDR3 protein gets one entry after TCRdb re-called the 5' RACE reads with MiXCR. The sample records 100,000 or so distinct CDR3 sequences, around 10% being singletons. The receptor was isolated from a man aged 18 to 30 who had mild COVID-19 (a few samples of this study predate the infection). Cell type and time point are not known. V and J are TRBV7-9 and TRBJ1-3; 10 positions agree with TRBD1. Sample: PBMCs or a T cell subset sorted from them (not recorded which). This CDR3 reads CASSLLGTGAGNTIYF. The CDR3 DNA reads as TGTGCCAGCAGCCTTCTCGGGACAGGGGCTGGAAACACCATATATTTT.